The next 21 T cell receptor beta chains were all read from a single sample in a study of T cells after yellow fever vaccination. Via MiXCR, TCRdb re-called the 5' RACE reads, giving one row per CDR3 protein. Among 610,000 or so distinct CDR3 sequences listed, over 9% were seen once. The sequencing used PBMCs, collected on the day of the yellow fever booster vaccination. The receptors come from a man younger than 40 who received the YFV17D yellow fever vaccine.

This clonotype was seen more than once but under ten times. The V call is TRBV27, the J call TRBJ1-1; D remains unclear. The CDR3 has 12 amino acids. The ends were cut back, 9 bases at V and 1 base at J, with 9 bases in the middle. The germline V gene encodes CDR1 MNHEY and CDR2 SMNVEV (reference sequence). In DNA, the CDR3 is TGTGCCAGAGAACGGAGGAACACTGAAGCTTTCTTT. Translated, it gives CARERRNTEAFF.

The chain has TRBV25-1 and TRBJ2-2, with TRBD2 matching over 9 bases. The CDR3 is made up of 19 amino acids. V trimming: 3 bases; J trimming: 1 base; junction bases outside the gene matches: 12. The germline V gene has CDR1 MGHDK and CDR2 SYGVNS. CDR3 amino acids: CASSDLRSREGRNTGELFF. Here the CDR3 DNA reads TGTGCCAGCAGTGACTTACGTTCGCGGGAGGGCCGGAACACCGGGGAGCTGTTTTTT.

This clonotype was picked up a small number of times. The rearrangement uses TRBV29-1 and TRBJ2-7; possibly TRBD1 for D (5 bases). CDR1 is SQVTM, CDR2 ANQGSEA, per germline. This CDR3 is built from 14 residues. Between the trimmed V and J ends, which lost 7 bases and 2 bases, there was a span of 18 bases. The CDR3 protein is CSDPPRQGTYEQYF. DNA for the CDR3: TGCAGCGACCCTCCGAGGCAGGGCACCTACGAGCAGTACTTC.

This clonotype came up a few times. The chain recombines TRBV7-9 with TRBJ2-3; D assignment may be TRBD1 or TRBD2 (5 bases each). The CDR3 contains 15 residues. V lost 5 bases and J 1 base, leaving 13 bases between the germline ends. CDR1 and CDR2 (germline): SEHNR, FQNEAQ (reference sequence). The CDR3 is CASSPHRGRTDTQYF. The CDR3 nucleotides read TGTGCCAGCAGCCCCCATCGGGGCCGCACAGATACGCAGTATTTT.

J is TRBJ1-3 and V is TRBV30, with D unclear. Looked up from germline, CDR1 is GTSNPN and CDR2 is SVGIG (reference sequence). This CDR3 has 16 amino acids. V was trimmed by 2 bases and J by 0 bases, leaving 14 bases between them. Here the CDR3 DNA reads TGTGCCTGGAGTTCCGTGCGGCGAGCCTCTGGAAACACCATATATTTT. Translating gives CAWSSVRRASGNTIYF.

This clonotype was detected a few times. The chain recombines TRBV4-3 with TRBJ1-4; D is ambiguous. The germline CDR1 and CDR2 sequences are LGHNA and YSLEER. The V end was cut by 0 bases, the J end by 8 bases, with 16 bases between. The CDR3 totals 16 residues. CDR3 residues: CASSQERVSVDEKLFF. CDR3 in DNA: TGCGCCAGCAGCCAAGAAAGGGTCTCAGTGGACGAAAAACTGTTTTTT.

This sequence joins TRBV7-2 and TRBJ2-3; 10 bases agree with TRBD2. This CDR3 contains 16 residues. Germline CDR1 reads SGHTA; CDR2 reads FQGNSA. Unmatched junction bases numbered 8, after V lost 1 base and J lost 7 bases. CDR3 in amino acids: CASSLGPQREGNTQYF. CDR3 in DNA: TGTGCCAGCAGCTTAGGCCCCCAGCGGGAGGGGAATACGCAGTATTTT.

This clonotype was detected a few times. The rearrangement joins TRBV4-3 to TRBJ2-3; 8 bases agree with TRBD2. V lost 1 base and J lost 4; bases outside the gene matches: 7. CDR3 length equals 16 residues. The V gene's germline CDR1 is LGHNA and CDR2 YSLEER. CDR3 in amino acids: CASSQVPGLVSDTQYF. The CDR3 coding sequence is TGCGCCAGCAGCCAAGTCCCGGGACTAGTTTCAGATACGCAGTATTTT.

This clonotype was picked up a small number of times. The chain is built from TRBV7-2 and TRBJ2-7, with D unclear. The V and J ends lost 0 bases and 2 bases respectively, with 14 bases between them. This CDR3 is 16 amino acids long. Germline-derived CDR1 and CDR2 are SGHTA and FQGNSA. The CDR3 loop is CASSLALLTRPYEQYF. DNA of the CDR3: TGTGCCAGCAGCTTAGCCCTTCTAACCCGCCCCTACGAGCAGTACTTC.

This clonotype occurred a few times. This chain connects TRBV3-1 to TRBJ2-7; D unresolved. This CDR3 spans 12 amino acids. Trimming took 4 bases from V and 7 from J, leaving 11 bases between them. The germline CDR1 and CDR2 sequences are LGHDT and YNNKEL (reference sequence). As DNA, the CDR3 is TGTGCCAGCAGCCCCCTCAGTCGGGAGCAGTACTTC. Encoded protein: CASSPLSREQYF.

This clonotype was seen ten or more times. This chain's CDR3 is CATSDLGHGELFF. The CDR3 DNA reads as TGTGCCACCAGTGATTTGGGTCACGGGGAGCTGTTTTTT. This chain connects TRBV24-1 to TRBJ2-2, with D uncertain. Germline lookup yields CDR1 KGHDR and CDR2 SFDVKD. This CDR3 is 13 amino acids long. V was shortened by 0 bases and J by 7 bases, with 5 bases between the two germline ends.

CDR3 in amino acids: CSAPRDGINQETQYF. DNA of the CDR3: TGCAGTGCTCCCCGGGACGGGATAAACCAAGAGACCCAGTACTTC. The rearrangement joins TRBV20-1 to TRBJ2-5; D is tentatively TRBD1 or TRBD2 (5 bases each). V was cut by 5 bases and J by 0 bases, with 16 bases left in between. CDR1 is DFQATT, CDR2 SNEGSKA, per germline (reference sequence). The CDR3 extends over 15 amino acids.

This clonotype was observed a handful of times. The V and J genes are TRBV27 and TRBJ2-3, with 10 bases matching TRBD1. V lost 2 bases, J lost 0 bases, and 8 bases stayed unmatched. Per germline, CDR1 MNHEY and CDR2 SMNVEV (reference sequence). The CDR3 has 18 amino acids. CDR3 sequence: CASSLGGQGPPSTDTQYF. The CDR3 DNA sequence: TGTGCCAGCAGTTTAGGGGGACAGGGGCCCCCAAGCACAGATACGCAGTATTTT.

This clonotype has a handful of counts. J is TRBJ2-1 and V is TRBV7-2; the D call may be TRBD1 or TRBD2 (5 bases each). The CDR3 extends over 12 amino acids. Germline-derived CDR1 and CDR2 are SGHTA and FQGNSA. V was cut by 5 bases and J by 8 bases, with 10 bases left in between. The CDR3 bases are TGTGCCAGCAGCCCCGGGACCTATGAGCAGTTCTTC. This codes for CASSPGTYEQFF.

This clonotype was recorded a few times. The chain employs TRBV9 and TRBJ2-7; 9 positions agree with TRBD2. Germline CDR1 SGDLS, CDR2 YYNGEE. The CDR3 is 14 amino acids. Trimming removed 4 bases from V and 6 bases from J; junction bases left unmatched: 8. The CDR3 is CASSPGLAAGEQYF. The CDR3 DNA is TGTGCCAGCAGCCCGGGACTAGCAGCTGGCGAGCAGTACTTC. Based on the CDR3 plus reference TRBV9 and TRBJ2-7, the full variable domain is DSGVTQTPKHLITATGQRVTLRCSPRSGDLSVYWYQQSLDQGLQFLIQYYNGEERAKGNILERFSAQQFPDLHSELNLSSLELGDSALYFCASSPGLAAGEQYFGPGTRLTVT.

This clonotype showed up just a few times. The CDR3 region is CASSKTSYGTGGNTGELFF. In DNA form, the CDR3 reads TGCGCCAGCAGCAAAACCTCGTATGGGACAGGGGGGAACACCGGGGAGCTGTTTTTT. The chain is built from TRBV5-1 and TRBJ2-2; 11 positions agree with TRBD1. CDR1 and CDR2 (germline): SGHRS, YFSETQ. This CDR3 has 19 amino acids. V gave up 4 bases and J gave up 1 base; unmatched junction bases: 12.

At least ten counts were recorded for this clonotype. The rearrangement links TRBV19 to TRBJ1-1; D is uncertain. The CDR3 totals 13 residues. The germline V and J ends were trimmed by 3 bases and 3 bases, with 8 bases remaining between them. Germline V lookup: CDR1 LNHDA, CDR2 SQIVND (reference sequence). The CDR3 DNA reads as TGTGCCAGTAGTATTTTCCGGGACACTGAAGCTTTCTTT. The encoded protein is CASSIFRDTEAFF.

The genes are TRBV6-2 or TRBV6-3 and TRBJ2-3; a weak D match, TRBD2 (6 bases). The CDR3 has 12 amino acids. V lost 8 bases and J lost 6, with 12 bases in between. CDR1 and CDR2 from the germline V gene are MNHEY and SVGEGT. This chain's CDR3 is CASRGTSDTQYF. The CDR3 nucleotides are TGTGCCAGCCGGGGGACTTCCGATACGCAGTATTTT.

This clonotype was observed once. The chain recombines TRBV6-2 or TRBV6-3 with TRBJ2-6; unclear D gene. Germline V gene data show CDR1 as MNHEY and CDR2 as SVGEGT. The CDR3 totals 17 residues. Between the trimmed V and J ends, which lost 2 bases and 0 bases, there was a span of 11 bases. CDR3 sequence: CASSYSVGSSGANVLTF. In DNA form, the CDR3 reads TGTGCCAGCAGTTACAGTGTGGGATCCTCTGGGGCCAACGTCCTGACTTTC.

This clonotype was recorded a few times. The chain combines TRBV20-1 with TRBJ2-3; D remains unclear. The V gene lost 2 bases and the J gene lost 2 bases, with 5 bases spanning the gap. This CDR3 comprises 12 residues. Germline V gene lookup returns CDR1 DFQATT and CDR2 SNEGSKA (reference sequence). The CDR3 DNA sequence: TGCAGTGCTAGACCTATCACAGATACGCAGTATTTT. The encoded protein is CSARPITDTQYF.

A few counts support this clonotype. This chain's CDR3 is CAWSVGGIGQYF. CDR3 in DNA: TGTGCCTGGAGTGTAGGGGGGATTGGGCAGTACTTC. The V gene is TRBV30, the J gene TRBJ2-7, with D tentatively TRBD1 or TRBD2 (6 bases each). CDR1 and CDR2 from the germline V gene are GTSNPN and SVGIG (reference sequence). V dropped 0 bases and J dropped 9 bases, with 12 bases sitting between them. The CDR3 is made up of 12 amino acids.